These T cell receptor beta chains were read from a single sample in a study of Ad26.COV2.S vaccination and SARS-CoV-2 variants. Sequenced by immunoSEQ multiplex PCR; TCRdb stores in-frame clones only, minus some. The sample holds over 350,000 clones, approximately 90% seen once. The specimen comprised peripheral blood, sampled in a trial of Ad26.COV2.S vaccine versus placebo. The receptors were sampled from a person between 18 and 60 years old who received the Ad26.COV2.S COVID-19 vaccine or a placebo. Both conserved end residues are part of each CDR3. The D gene is left open where the match is weak. Rows may omit the clone size; those that give it use once, few, many or a size class.

v_gene,j_gene,d_gene,abundance,CDR3aa,CDR3nt
TRBV27,TRBJ1-1,-,-,CASSPRGGTEAFF,TGTGCCAGCAGTCCGCGGGGGGGCACTGAAGCTTTCTTT
TRBV28,TRBJ1-5,-,once,CASSLDQAQHF,TGTGCCAGCAGTTTAGATCAAGCCCAGCATTTT
TRBV7-8,TRBJ1-4,TRBD1,-,CASSLGTGRDEKLFF,TGTGCCAGCAGCTTAGGGACAGGCCGGGATGAAAAACTGTTTTTT
TRBV6-1,TRBJ2-7,-,-,CASSDPYSKQYF,TGTGCCAGCAGTGATCCGTACAGCAAGCAGTACTTC
TRBV11-2,TRBJ1-2,-,-,CASNSLKDSYYGYTF,TGTGCCAGCAATTCCCTCAAGGACAGCTACTATGGCTACACCTTC
TRBV3-1/TRBV3-2,TRBJ2-1,-,-,CASSLDGAIYNEQFF,TGTGCCAGCAGCCTAGACGGAGCGATATACAATGAGCAGTTCTTC
TRBV6-5,TRBJ1-2,-,-,CASSSSKGYTF,TGTGCCAGCAGCTCGAGTAAGGGCTACACCTTC
TRBV24-1,TRBJ1-2,-,once,CATSDDRRADYGYTF,TGTGCCACCAGTGACGACAGGCGAGCGGACTATGGCTACACCTTC
TRBV6-5,TRBJ2-5,TRBD1,once,CASSEDRWQETQYF,TGTGCCAGCAGCGAGGACAGGTGGCAAGAGACCCAGTACTTC
TRBV6-5,TRBJ1-1,-,-,CASSYDPGTASAQAFF,TGTGCCAGCAGTTACGACCCCGGGACGGCATCTGCCCAAGCTTTCTTT
TRBV5-1,TRBJ2-2,-,-,CASSSPRGVNTGELFF,TGCGCCAGCAGCTCCCCCAGGGGCGTAAACACCGGGGAGCTGTTTTTT
TRBV14,TRBJ1-5,-,-,CASSQEFPTGPRDKLSNQPQHF,TGTGCCAGCAGCCAAGAGTTCCCGACAGGTCCCCGAGACAAACTCAGCAATCAGCCCCAGCATTTT
TRBV2,TRBJ2-5,TRBD2,-,CASSEATGLTVETQYF,TGTGCCAGCAGTGAAGCCACGGGACTAACCGTGGAGACCCAGTACTTC
TRBV5-6,TRBJ1-1,-,-,CASSLSGVAFF,TGTGCCAGCAGCTTGTCAGGGGTAGCTTTCTTT
TRBV5-1,TRBJ1-2,-,few,CASSLPGNYGYTF,TGCGCCAGCAGCTTGCCAGGGAACTATGGCTACACCTTC
TRBV6-4,TRBJ2-3,-,-,CASSSGGGTDTQYF,TGTGCCAGCAGTTCGGGGGGCGGCACAGATACGCAGTATTTT
TRBV3-1/TRBV3-2,TRBJ2-2,TRBD2,once,CASFGMARGGNTGELFF,TGTGCCAGCTTTGGGATGGCGCGGGGGGGGAACACCGGGGAGCTGTTTTTT
TRBV2,TRBJ1-2,-,-,CASTRQANYGYTF,TGTGCCAGCACGCGACAGGCTAACTATGGCTACACCTTC
TRBV7-2,TRBJ2-3,-,-,CASSFPNGGTDTQYF,TGTGCCAGCAGCTTCCCTAACGGAGGCACAGATACGCAGTATTTT
TRBV2,TRBJ2-1,-,-,CASSPFVRSNEQFF,TGTGCCAGCAGCCCTTTTGTAAGGAGCAATGAGCAGTTCTTC
TRBV2,TRBJ2-7,-,few,CASKSVGYIYEQYF,TGTGCCAGCAAAAGTGTTGGCTATATCTACGAGCAGTACTTC
TRBV10-3,TRBJ2-5,TRBD2,-,CAIRGGTSGQYQETQYF,TGTGCCATCAGGGGCGGGACTAGCGGGCAGTACCAAGAGACCCAGTACTTC
TRBV7-2,TRBJ1-1,TRBD1,-,CASSLVKMGRGPLNTEAFF,TGTGCCAGCAGCTTAGTAAAGATGGGGAGGGGGCCTTTGAACACTGAAGCTTTCTTT
TRBV19,TRBJ2-1,TRBD2,once,CASSGGANSYNEQFF,TGTGCCAGTAGCGGGGGGGCCAACTCCTACAATGAGCAGTTCTTC